Listed here are 23 T cell receptor beta chains from one sample, sequenced in a study of OX40 agonist ivuxolimab in advanced cancers. Some clones are missing from TCRdb's copy, which holds only in-frame ones; the method was immunoSEQ multiplex PCR. This table holds around 79,000 clones, 88% found once. The sample was CD4+ or CD8+ T cells sorted from blood, taken in a trial of the OX40 agonist ivuxolimab. The receptors originated from an adult with an advanced solid tumor such as melanoma, head and neck, liver or kidney cancer.

This chain joins TRBV2 and TRBJ2-3; 10 nucleotides match TRBD1. V dropped 8 bases and J dropped 4; count of bases not matched to a gene: 9. CDR1 and CDR2 (germline): SNHLY, FYNNEI. The CDR3 has 15 residues. The CDR3 sequence: CASGRDRGGPDTQYF. CDR3 DNA: TGTGCCAGCGGACGGGACAGGGGAGGGCCAGATACGCAGTATTTT. Using reference TRBV2 and TRBJ2-3 for the parts outside the CDR3, the full variable domain is EPEVTQTPSHQVTQMGQEVILRCVPISNHLYFYWYRQILGQKVEFLVSFYNNEISEKSEIFDDQFSVERPDGSNFTLKIRSTKLEDSAMYFCASGRDRGGPDTQYFGPGTRLTVL.

This clone has only a few counts. V gene TRBV5-1 combines with J gene TRBJ1-4, with a possible D match to TRBD1 (6 bases). This CDR3 contains 15 residues. Trimming removed 2 bases from V and 8 bases from J, with 16 bases in between. CDR1 SGHRS and CDR2 YFSETQ come from the germline V gene. The chain's CDR3 is CASSFYRAKEEKLFF. CDR3 DNA: TGCGCCAGCAGCTTCTACAGGGCGAAAGAAGAAAAACTGTTTTTT.

In the case of this clone: The junction does not match germline at one end; this may be a read error. The chain links TRBV7-8 to TRBJ1-2, with a weak D call TRBD1 (5 bases). The CDR3 loop spans 14 amino acids. Germline-derived CDR1 and CDR2 are SGHVS and FQNEAQ. The DNA of the CDR3 is TGTGCCAGCACCTTATTAGATGTGGGGGGAAGCTACACCTTC. It yields the protein CASTLLDVGGSYTF.

A few counts support this clone. This rearrangement joins TRBV30 to TRBJ2-5, with TRBD2 matching 11 bases. Germline lookup yields CDR1 GTSNPN and CDR2 SVGIG (reference sequence). The junction had 7 bases not matched to a gene; V was cut back by 5 bases and J by 5 bases. The CDR3 totals 14 residues. CDR3 protein: CAWGKGLAVETQYF. The CDR3 DNA reads TGTGCCTGGGGAAAGGGACTAGCGGTTGAGACCCAGTACTTC.

The chain joins TRBV6-1 to TRBJ2-7, with D possibly called TRBD1 or TRBD2 (5 bases each). The CDR3 sequence is 15 residues long. Looked up from germline, CDR1 is MNHNS and CDR2 is SASEGT. V was shortened by 4 bases and J by 2 bases, with 15 bases between the two germline ends. Here the CDR3 DNA reads TGTGCCAGCAGTGTCCCCTTGGGGGACCCCTACGAGCAGTACTTC. This gives the protein CASSVPLGDPYEQYF.

The rearrangement joins TRBV6-5 to TRBJ1-4; D might be TRBD1 (5 bases). The V end lost 6 bases, the J end lost 5 bases, and 10 bases lay between the germline ends. Germline assignment: CDR1 MNHEY and CDR2 SVGAGI. The CDR3 totals 13 residues. The CDR3 DNA reads TGTGCCAGCAGGGACACACCGAATGAAAAACTGTTTTTT. Residues: CASRDTPNEKLFF.

The chain carries TRBV27 and TRBJ1-4; D possibly corresponds to TRBD1 (5 bases). This CDR3 has 14 amino acids. Looked up from germline, CDR1 is MNHEY and CDR2 is SMNVEV (reference sequence). V was clipped by 2 bases and J by 8 bases, with 12 bases between them. The chain's CDR3 is CASSLNSRGEKLFF. Here the CDR3 DNA reads TGTGCCAGCAGTTTAAACAGCCGGGGCGAAAAACTGTTTTTT.

This CDR3 is CSARGENIQYF. In DNA, the CDR3 is TGCAGTGCCCGGGGCGAAAACATTCAGTACTTC. V is TRBV20-1 and J is TRBJ2-4; D may be TRBD1 or TRBD2 (5 bases each). CDR1 and CDR2 (germline): DFQATT, SNEGSKA (reference sequence). The CDR3 contains 11 residues. The V end was cut by 6 bases, the J end by 5 bases, with 8 bases between.

The V gene is TRBV6-1, the J gene TRBJ2-2, with no clear D. In germline, CDR1 is MNHNS, CDR2 SASEGT. V was trimmed by 6 bases and J by 7 bases, leaving 9 bases between them. There are 12 residues in the CDR3. The CDR3 DNA reads TGTGCCAGCAGCCCGTATGACGGGGAGCTGTTTTTT. Protein product: CASSPYDGELFF.

V and J are TRBV6-5 and TRBJ1-6, with D tentatively TRBD1 (6 bases). This CDR3 comprises 15 residues. V was cut by 2 bases and J by 10 bases, with 15 bases left in between. Germline CDR1 reads MNHEY; CDR2 reads SVGAGI. CDR3 region: CASSYGGALNSPLHF. The DNA of the CDR3 is TGTGCCAGCAGTTACGGGGGGGCCCTGAACTCACCCCTCCACTTT.

This clone was observed a single time. Other DNA sequences within the sample encode an identical CDR3. The chain has TRBV28 and TRBJ2-5; tentative D call: TRBD2 (6 bases). Trimming removed 8 bases at V and 5 bases at J, with 9 bases between. This CDR3 contains 11 residues. The germline CDR1 and CDR2 sequences are MDHEN and SYDVKM. CDR3: CASSGVETQYF. The CDR3 DNA follows: TGTGCCAGCTCGGGAGTGGAGACCCAGTACTTC.

The CDR3 region has the DNA TGTGCCAGCAGGGACGAGAGACACGGACGTAGTGGCTACACCTTC. This sequence encodes CASRDERHGRSGYTF. The V and J genes are TRBV6-5 and TRBJ1-2; D ambiguous. Germline CDR1 is MNHEY and CDR2 is SVGAGI. Trimming cost V 6 bases and J 7 bases, with 21 bases left between them. The CDR3 length is 15 residues.

This chain connects TRBV5-1 to TRBJ2-3, with TRBD2 identical over 10 bases. CDR3 length: 15 residues. CDR1 SGHRS and CDR2 YFSETQ come from the germline V gene. Unmatched junction bases numbered 7, after V lost 5 bases and J lost 4 bases. CDR3 sequence reads: CASSKGLARADTQYF. In DNA form, the CDR3 reads TGCGCCAGCAGTAAGGGACTAGCGAGGGCAGATACGCAGTATTTT.

This rearrangement joins TRBV28 to TRBJ2-1, with D maybe TRBD2 (6 bases). The CDR3 runs to 18 residues. The V gene's germline CDR1 is MDHEN and CDR2 SYDVKM. The ends were cut back, 5 bases at V and 0 bases at J, with 20 bases in the middle. Here the CDR3 DNA reads TGTGCCAGCAGTGTACTTGGCGGGGTTACATCCTCCTACAATGAGCAGTTCTTC. Protein product: CASSVLGGVTSSYNEQFF. The full variable domain, in which reference TRBV28 and TRBJ2-1 provide the parts outside the CDR3, is DVKVTQSSRYLVKRTGEKVFLECVQDMDHENMFWYRQDPGLGLRLIYFSYDVKMKEKGDIPEGYSVSREKKERFSLILESASTNQTSMYLCASSVLGGVTSSYNEQFFGPGTRLTVL.

About this clone itself: Mismatch with germline at one junction end may stem from a read error. The chain carries TRBV30 and TRBJ2-2, with D possibly TRBD2 on 6 matching bases. Per germline, CDR1 GTSNPN and CDR2 SVGIG (reference sequence). This CDR3 has 15 amino acids. CDR3: CAWSDAGPLYRGAVF. The CDR3 nucleotides read TGTGCCTGGAGTGACGCGGGACCCCTTTACCGGGGAGCTGTTTTT.

This clone was seen only once. The CDR3 DNA reads TGTGCCAGCGCAGTGTATGAGACCCAGTACTTC. It is translated as CASAVYETQYF. The chain carries TRBV2 and TRBJ2-5, with D unresolved. Germline CDR1 is SNHLY and CDR2 is FYNNEI. V was pared by 8 bases and J by 5 bases, with 9 bases between. The CDR3 loop spans 11 amino acids.

The CDR3 DNA sequence: TGTGCCAGCAGCTTAATTGGGACTGAGAGGGGTGAGCAGTTCTTC. Translation gives CASSLIGTERGEQFF. The chain uses TRBV7-3 and TRBJ2-1, with D perhaps TRBD2 (6 bases). This CDR3 is built from 15 residues. With 1 base removed from V and 9 bases from J, the gap between germline ends came to 16 bases. Per the germline V gene, CDR1 is SGHTA and CDR2 is FQGTGA.

V usage is TRBV19 and J usage is TRBJ2-1; 9 bases match TRBD2. CDR1 LNHDA and CDR2 SQIVND come from the germline V gene (reference sequence). Trimming took 3 bases from V and 6 from J; bases not matched to a gene: 3. CDR3 length equals 14 residues. CDR3 in amino acids: CASSIGREGNEQFF. The CDR3 DNA is TGTGCCAGTAGTATCGGGCGGGAGGGCAATGAGCAGTTCTTC.

The chain carries TRBV5-1 and TRBJ2-5, with TRBD2 matching over 7 bases. J lost 4 bases, V lost 1 base, and 7 bases had no gene match. The CDR3 spans 15 residues. The germline V gene has CDR1 SGHRS and CDR2 YFSETQ. The CDR3 sequence: CASSLRGGGPETQYF. In DNA, the CDR3 is TGCGCCAGCAGCTTGCGCGGGGGTGGGCCAGAGACCCAGTACTTC.

The V call is TRBV29-1, the J call TRBJ2-7, with D possibly being TRBD1 (5 bases). The CDR3 contains 14 residues. Between the trimmed V and J ends, which lost 7 bases and 6 bases, there was a span of 22 bases. The germline gives CDR1 SQVTM, CDR2 ANQGSEA. In nucleotides, the CDR3 is TGCAGCGGGGCCTGTCGGGCAGGGTCTTGCGAGCAGTACTTC. It is translated as CSGACRAGSCEQYF.

The rearrangement uses TRBV18 and TRBJ2-5; 8 nucleotides align to TRBD1. The CDR3 contains 15 residues. From germline, CDR1 is KGHSH and CDR2 LQKENI. Trimming removed 4 bases from V and 7 bases from J; junction bases left unmatched: 11. DNA of the CDR3: TGTGCCAGCTCACGCGGACAGGGCCCTGGTTGGACCCAGTACTTC. Translation gives CASSRGQGPGWTQYF.

This clone was counted a few times. The chain uses TRBV29-1 and TRBJ1-2; 7 positions agree with TRBD1. The germline V gene has CDR1 SQVTM and CDR2 ANQGSEA. The CDR3 sequence is 17 residues long. V dropped 7 bases and J dropped 5; count of bases not matched to a gene: 22. The CDR3 bases are TGCAGCGCTAAAAACCACTTATCGGACAGGACACCGTATGGCTACACCTTC. Encoded protein: CSAKNHLSDRTPYGYTF.

Comment on this clone: The junction and the germline gene differ at one end; a read error may be behind it. The V and J genes are TRBV15 and TRBJ1-4; D uncertain. From germline, CDR1 is LNHNV and CDR2 YYDKDF (reference sequence). This CDR3 spans 14 amino acids. In DNA form, the CDR3 reads TGTGCCACCAGCAGAGGGTCCAGTAATGACAAACTGTTTTTT. Translated, it gives CATSRGSSNDKLFF.